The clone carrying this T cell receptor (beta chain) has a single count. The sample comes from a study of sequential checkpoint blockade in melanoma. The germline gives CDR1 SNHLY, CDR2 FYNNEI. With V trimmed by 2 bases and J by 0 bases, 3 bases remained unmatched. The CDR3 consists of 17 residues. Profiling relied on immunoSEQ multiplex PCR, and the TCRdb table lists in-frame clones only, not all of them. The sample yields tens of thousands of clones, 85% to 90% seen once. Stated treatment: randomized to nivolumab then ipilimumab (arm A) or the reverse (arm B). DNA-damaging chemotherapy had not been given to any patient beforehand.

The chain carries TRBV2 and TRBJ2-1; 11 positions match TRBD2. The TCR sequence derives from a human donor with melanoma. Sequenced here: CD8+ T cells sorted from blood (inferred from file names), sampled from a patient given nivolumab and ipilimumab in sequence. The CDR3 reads CASSERLAGSSYNEQFF. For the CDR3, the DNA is TGTGCCAGCAGTGAACGACTAGCGGGGAGCTCCTACAATGAGCAGTTCTTC.